Listed here are 18 T cell receptor beta chains from one sample, sequenced in a study of a mutant IDH1 vaccine in newly diagnosed glioma. The time point denotes: week 23, last vaccination. A 20-mer mutant IDH1 peptide at 300 ug was injected subcutaneously with topical imiquimod. Their cognate antigens are unknown. Clones were sequenced by immunoSEQ multiplex PCR, and TCRdb holds only the in-frame ones, with some missing. The sample includes around 76,000 clones, more than 80% of them seen just once. The sequencing used PBMCs, collected from a glioma patient whose treatment included an IDH1 peptide vaccine. Source of these receptors: a woman aged 45-65 years with glioma.

The V gene is TRBV10-3, the J gene TRBJ2-3; 7 bases map to TRBD1. The CDR3 loop spans 17 amino acids. J gave up 4 bases and V 8 bases, and 18 bases lay outside the gene matches. Germline CDR1 reads ENHRY; CDR2 reads SYGVKD. CDR3 loop: CAIGDYSGGSEADTQYF. CDR3 bases: TGTGCCATCGGGGATTACTCAGGGGGTTCGGAGGCAGATACGCAGTATTTT.

V usage is TRBV7-9 and J usage is TRBJ2-7; tentatively, D is TRBD1 (5 bases). V lost 7 bases to trimming and J lost 6 bases, with 16 bases between them. Germline V CDR1 and CDR2: SEHNR, FQNEAQ (reference sequence). The CDR3 consists of 13 residues. DNA for the CDR3: TGTGCCAGCACCCAGGGTTTCCAGGGCGAGCAGTACTTC. As protein: CASTQGFQGEQYF.

This clone occurred a few times. This chain uses TRBV28 with TRBJ2-7; a weak D match, TRBD2 (6 bases). CDR3 length: 14 residues. V shed 5 bases and J shed 2 bases, with 13 bases lying between them. The V gene's germline CDR1 is MDHEN and CDR2 SYDVKM. Written as DNA, the CDR3 is TGTGCCAGCAGTCGGGACTCTGGCACCTACGAGCAGTACTTC. As protein: CASSRDSGTYEQYF.

The J gene is TRBJ2-7, the V gene TRBV9, with a weak D call TRBD2 (6 bases). The CDR3 is 14 amino acids. From germline, CDR1 is SGDLS and CDR2 YYNGEE. Trimming shortened V by 0 bases and J by 4 bases, and 11 bases separated the two germline ends. CDR3 sequence reads: CASSVGREEYEQYF. CDR3 coding DNA: TGTGCCAGCAGCGTAGGGAGGGAGGAATACGAGCAGTACTTC.

As DNA, the CDR3 is TGTGCCAGCAGTTCCGGCTCCTACGAGCAGTACTTC. It translates to CASSSGSYEQYF. The rearrangement uses TRBV27 and TRBJ2-7; D not resolved. The V gene lost 4 bases and the J gene lost 0 bases, with 4 bases spanning the gap. The CDR3 runs 12 residues. Germline V gives CDR1 MNHEY, CDR2 SMNVEV (reference sequence).

This chain links TRBV5-8 with TRBJ2-3; 8 nucleotides match TRBD2. Trimming at V came to 4 bases and at J to 4 bases, leaving 11 bases not matched to a gene. CDR1 is SGHTS, CDR2 YDEGEE, per germline. The CDR3 spans 16 residues. CDR3 sequence reads: CASSLGLAQTSDTQYF. For the CDR3, the DNA is TGTGCCAGCAGCCTCGGACTAGCTCAAACGTCAGATACGCAGTATTTT.

The gene calls are TRBV28 and TRBJ1-1; D might be TRBD1 (5 bases). The germline V gene encodes CDR1 MDHEN and CDR2 SYDVKM. CDR3 size: 15 residues. Deletions cut 3 bases from V and 1 base from J, with 12 bases between. CDR3 residues: CASSFGGGRNTEAFF. The CDR3 nucleotides read TGTGCCAGCAGTTTCGGGGGAGGTAGGAACACTGAAGCTTTCTTT.

This clone was recorded only once. The J gene is TRBJ1-4, the V gene TRBV18; weak D call: TRBD1 (6 bases). Germline CDR1 and CDR2: KGHSH and LQKENI. Deletions cut 6 bases from V and 8 bases from J, with 28 bases between. The CDR3 covers 18 residues. The CDR3 here is CASSPAGGSARGREKLFF. CDR3 nucleotides: TGTGCCAGCTCCCCGGCGGGGGGCAGTGCGAGAGGCCGCGAAAAACTGTTTTTT.

V and J are TRBV29-1 and TRBJ1-1; D is unclear. V lost 2 bases, J lost 0 bases, and 7 bases lay in between. CDR3 length equals 13 residues. Germline V gene data show CDR1 as SQVTM and CDR2 as ANQGSEA. The CDR3 is CSVETGMNTEAFF. DNA of the CDR3: TGCAGCGTTGAAACCGGGATGAACACTGAAGCTTTCTTT.

J is TRBJ2-3 and V is TRBV7-3, with TRBD2 identical over 9 bases. Germline CDR1 reads SGHTA; CDR2 reads FQGTGA. V gave up 3 bases and J gave up 4 bases; unmatched junction bases: 2. The CDR3 covers 14 residues. The chain's CDR3 is CASSLQRGADTQYF. The DNA for the CDR3 is TGTGCCAGCAGCTTGCAGCGGGGGGCAGATACGCAGTATTTT.

The chain recombines TRBV19 with TRBJ2-1, with D perhaps TRBD1 or TRBD2 (7 bases each). Trimming removed 6 bases at V and 8 bases at J, with 26 bases between. Germline loops: CDR1 LNHDA, CDR2 SQIVND (reference sequence). This CDR3 contains 17 residues. This chain's CDR3 is CASSRNTGLAGGDEQFF. The CDR3 region has the DNA TGTGCCAGTAGCCGCAATACAGGGCTAGCAGGGGGGGATGAGCAGTTCTTC.

This clone was picked up one time. The chain couples TRBV9 to TRBJ2-1, with a tentative D call TRBD2 (6 bases). Per germline, CDR1 SGDLS and CDR2 YYNGEE. The V end was cut by 0 bases, the J end by 2 bases, with 12 bases between. CDR3 length equals 16 residues. The CDR3 loop is CASSVGGRHPYNEQFF. The CDR3 DNA reads TGTGCCAGCAGCGTAGGAGGGAGGCACCCCTACAATGAGCAGTTCTTC. Filled out from reference TRBV9 and TRBJ2-1, the complete variable domain reads DSGVTQTPKHLITATGQRVTLRCSPRSGDLSVYWYQQSLDQGLQFLIQYYNGEERAKGNILERFSAQQFPDLHSELNLSSLELGDSALYFCASSVGGRHPYNEQFFGPGTRLTVL.

The rearrangement links TRBV30 to TRBJ2-3; TRBD2 matches 7 bases. After removal of 4 bases from V and 0 bases from J, the junction contained 4 bases not matched to a gene. Per germline, CDR1 GTSNPN and CDR2 SVGIG (reference sequence). The CDR3 loop spans 14 amino acids. The CDR3: CAWIASGSTDTQYF. CDR3 in DNA: TGTGCCTGGATAGCTAGCGGAAGCACAGATACGCAGTATTTT.

The chain uses TRBV6-6 and TRBJ2-5; D ambiguous. The V end was cut by 2 bases, the J end by 1 base, with 5 bases between. Looked up from germline, CDR1 is MNHNY and CDR2 is SVGAGI (reference sequence). The CDR3 is 13 amino acids. CDR3 in DNA: TGTGCCAGCAGTTACCCGATCCAAGAGACCCAGTACTTC. It translates to CASSYPIQETQYF.

This chain connects TRBV5-1 to TRBJ2-7, with a possible D match to TRBD1 (5 bases). V was pared by 2 bases and J by 3 bases, with 12 bases between. The CDR3 contains 14 residues. Germline CDR1 SGHRS, CDR2 YFSETQ. CDR3 region: CASSFGQGGYEQYF. CDR3 DNA sequence: TGCGCCAGCAGCTTTGGCCAGGGCGGCTACGAGCAGTACTTC.

This clone was seen more than once but under ten times. The chain links TRBV27 to TRBJ2-2; D gene uncertain. The germline V and J ends were trimmed by 3 bases and 9 bases, with 5 bases remaining between them. From germline, CDR1 is MNHEY and CDR2 SMNVEV (reference sequence). The CDR3 runs to 11 residues. Here the CDR3 reads CASSFGRELFF. The CDR3 DNA reads as TGTGCCAGCAGTTTTGGGAGGGAGCTGTTTTTT.

This clone was detected once. The chain is built from TRBV30 and TRBJ1-2; the match to TRBD1 covers 9 bases. Germline CDR1 reads GTSNPN; CDR2 reads SVGIG (reference sequence). Germline trimming cut 4 bases from V and 2 bases from J; bases unmatched to any gene: 2. The CDR3 runs 13 residues. CDR3 bases: TGTGCCTGGATTGGGACAGGGAACTATGGCTACACCTTC. Amino acid sequence: CAWIGTGNYGYTF.

The chain has TRBV5-1 and TRBJ2-7; 7 positions match TRBD1. This CDR3 is built from 15 residues. J lost 1 base, V lost 5 bases, and 9 bases had no gene match. Germline CDR1 reads SGHRS; CDR2 reads YFSETQ. CDR3: CASSTTGLRSYEQYF. CDR3 coding DNA: TGCGCCAGCAGTACGACAGGGTTAAGGTCCTACGAGCAGTACTTC. Full variable domain (outside the CDR3, taken from reference TRBV5-1 and TRBJ2-7): KAGVTQTPRYLIKTRGQQVTLSCSPISGHRSVSWYQQTPGQGLQFLFEYFSETQRNKGNFPGRFSGRQFSNSRSEMNVSTLELGDSALYLCASSTTGLRSYEQYFGPGTRLTVT.